Presented here are 9 T cell receptor beta chains from one specimen sequenced in a study of cytomegalovirus exposure and HLA in healthy donors. PCR amplification relied on 60 Vbeta primers (plus 13 Jbeta primers). TCRdb's copy holds only in-frame clones and misses some; the assay was immunoSEQ multiplex PCR. The table includes roughly 160,000 clones, 81% detected once. The sequenced material came from PBMCs. These receptors originate from a woman aged 50 to 65 in good health and CMV-seronegative.

This chain joins TRBV7-2 and TRBJ2-3; possibly TRBD2 for D (5 bases). Deletions cut 5 bases from V and 6 bases from J, with 15 bases between. This CDR3 is built from 14 residues. CDR1 and CDR2 from the germline V gene are SGHTA and FQGNSA. The CDR3 coding sequence is TGTGCCAGCAGCCGAAAGCGGCAATTGGATACGCAGTATTTT. Amino acid sequence: CASSRKRQLDTQYF.

CDR3 sequence reads: CASSPRLAGVETQYF. As DNA, the CDR3 is TGTGCCAGCAGCCCACGACTAGCGGGAGTGGAGACCCAGTACTTC. The V and J genes are TRBV7-9 and TRBJ2-5, with 12 bases fitting TRBD2. The CDR3 covers 15 residues. From germline, CDR1 is SEHNR and CDR2 FQNEAQ (reference sequence). V lost 5 bases and J lost 5; bases outside the gene matches: 6.

The rearrangement joins TRBV18 to TRBJ2-3; D is unresolved. This CDR3 spans 14 amino acids. Germline CDR1 KGHSH, CDR2 LQKENI. The V end lost 2 bases, the J end lost 4 bases, and 10 bases lay between the germline ends. The CDR3 is CASSPIASSDTQYF. CDR3 in DNA: TGTGCCAGCTCACCAATTGCGTCCTCAGATACGCAGTATTTT.

The chain has TRBV19 and TRBJ2-4; 10 nucleotides line up with TRBD2. This CDR3 spans 19 amino acids. CDR1 LNHDA and CDR2 SQIVND come from the germline V gene (reference sequence). Germline trimming cut 5 bases from V and 4 bases from J; bases unmatched to any gene: 17. The CDR3 protein is CASSPSSGGSASAKNIQYF. CDR3 sequence (DNA): TGTGCCAGTAGTCCGTCTAGCGGGGGTTCAGCCTCGGCGAAAAACATTCAGTACTTC. Full variable domain (remainder filled in from reference TRBV19 and TRBJ2-4): DGGITQSPKYLFRKEGQNVTLSCEQNLNHDAMYWYRQDPGQGLRLIYYSQIVNDFQKGDIAEGYSVSREKKESFPLTVTSAQKNPTAFYLCASSPSSGGSASAKNIQYFGAGTRLSVL.

The chain carries TRBV29-1 and TRBJ2-5; 7 bases align to TRBD1. This CDR3 region has 13 residues. J lost 2 bases, V lost 6 bases, and 6 bases had no gene match. CDR1 and CDR2 from the germline V gene are SQVTM and ANQGSEA. The CDR3 region is CSVTQTGQETQYF. CDR3 sequence (DNA): TGCAGCGTGACCCAGACAGGGCAAGAGACCCAGTACTTC.

V gene TRBV19 combines with J gene TRBJ1-2, with D possibly being TRBD1 (6 bases). The CDR3 contains 15 residues. Germline V gene data show CDR1 as LNHDA and CDR2 as SQIVND (reference sequence). V was clipped by 7 bases and J by 1 base, with 16 bases between them. The CDR3 nucleotides are TGTGCCAGTAATACCGACAGGATCCATAACTATGGCTACACCTTC. Amino acid sequence: CASNTDRIHNYGYTF.

The rearrangement joins TRBV4-1 to TRBJ2-5; D unclear. The V and J ends lost 1 base and 5 bases respectively, with 14 bases between them. Germline CDR1 MGHRA, CDR2 YSYEKL. The CDR3 loop spans 15 amino acids. The CDR3 nucleotides are TGCGCCAGCAGCCAAGGTTCAGGTAGTGCCGAGACCCAGTACTTC. Protein: CASSQGSGSAETQYF.

J is TRBJ1-1 and V is TRBV10-3; D might be TRBD1 (5 bases). V shed 6 bases and J shed 2 bases, with 7 bases lying between them. The length of the CDR3 is 12 residues. CDR1 is ENHRY, CDR2 SYGVKD, per germline. In DNA form, the CDR3 reads TGTGCCATCAGGACAGATAACACTGAAGCTTTCTTT. Its protein is CAIRTDNTEAFF.

The chain employs TRBV6-1 and TRBJ1-2, with a possible D match to TRBD1 (6 bases). The CDR3 is 14 amino acids. Germline CDR1 and CDR2: MNHNS and SASEGT. V was pared by 2 bases and J by 8 bases, with 15 bases between. The CDR3 spells CASSELQGRHGYTF. The CDR3 nucleotides read TGTGCCAGCAGTGAACTACAGGGACGGCACGGCTACACCTTC.